The sequence of this T cell receptor beta chain was determined in a study of vaccination and CD4 T cells after COVID-19. Trimming stripped 4 bases from V and 8 bases from J, with 14 bases between. The length of the CDR3 is 13 residues. CDR1 SNHLY and CDR2 FYNNEI come from the germline V gene. Turning to this clonotype: Its matching antigen is unknown.

As for treatment: roughly 11-day PBMC culture with coronavirus spike peptide pools or control peptides (ViraFEST assay). An Oncomine TCR Beta short-read assay was used to sequence the DNA from cultured CD4+ T cells. TCRdb redid the calling of the PCR reads with MiXCR, one entry per CDR3 protein. The data show some 8,500 distinct CDR3 sequences, 45% to 55% seen once. The clonotype was recovered from a human donor who had recovered from COVID-19. Sample: CD4+ T cells from blood, cultured in vitro. The rearrangement links TRBV2 to TRBJ1-2, with TRBD1 as a possible D gene (6 bases). CDR3 sequence reads: CASSVLGARGYTF. The CDR3 nucleotides are TGTGCCAGCAGTGTACTGGGGGCGCGAGGCTACACCTTC.